The T cell receptor (beta chain) under discussion was sequenced for a study of shared clonotypes between healthy human individuals. CD4+ cells underwent separation, giving CD45RA+ naive and CD45RA-negative memory subsets. TCRdb's table, derived via immunoSEQ multiplex PCR, lists solely in-frame clones and lacks some. The repertoire holds over 2 million clones, about 90% seen once, with about 0.36% in the top ten. Germline-derived CDR1 and CDR2 are LGHNA and YSLEER. CDR3 length equals 14 residues. Between the trimmed V and J ends, which lost 1 base and 5 bases, there was a span of 10 bases. The source material was naive CD4+ T cells from PBMCs. Described subset: CD45RA+ positively selected. This receptor was identified in a man younger than 35 in good health. Some clones in this sample may be carry-over from other donors' samples. J is TRBJ2-3 and V is TRBV4-3; perhaps D is TRBD1 or TRBD2 (6 bases each). In nucleotides, the CDR3 is TGCGCCAGCAGCCAAGGGGGGGCGTTAGATACGCAGTATTTT. This encodes CASSQGGALDTQYF.